What follows describes a single TCR beta chain. Its antigen is undetermined. Time point of the sample: newly diagnosed GD, antithyroid drugs for less than 3 months. Making the TCR library involved RNA that had been extracted from PBMCs. Diagnoses of Graves' disease were made by American Thyroid Association guidelines. This sample was taken from a study of regulatory T cells in long-lasting Graves disease. Relying on iRepertoire HTBI primers and Arm-PCR of CDR3 regions, the team built TCR beta libraries. In TCRdb, the multiplex PCR reads were re-called with MiXCR into one record per CDR3 protein. The table shows about 450,000 distinct CDR3 sequences, with roughly 15% occurring only once. Notes on the study in general: Small sample size may have lowered accuracy.

The V end was cut by 0 bases, the J end by 1 base, with 13 bases between. This CDR3 is built from 16 residues. Germline V gives CDR1 MGHRA, CDR2 YSYEKL. These sequences were also reported in another study, on T cells in Graves' hyperthyroidism and ophthalmopathy. That source adds: RT-PCR in the first round (using the HTBI primer set) targeted the TCR CDR3.

This receptor was identified in a woman aged 45-65 years with Graves disease. The chain links TRBV4-1 to TRBJ2-7; D possibly corresponds to TRBD1 (6 bases). Specimen: peripheral blood mononuclear cells (PBMCs), collected at new diagnosis, from a patient treated with antithyroid drugs. The CDR3 DNA reads as TGCGCCAGCAGCCAAGAAGGGTTGACAGGATCCTACGAGCAGTACTTC. This encodes CASSQEGLTGSYEQYF.